The 11 T cell receptor beta chains below come from one sample, sequenced in a study of blood T cell repertoires in COVID-19. Method: immunoSEQ multiplex PCR; TCRdb's copy keeps in-frame clones and lacks some. The sample records 80,000 or so clones, 81% being singletons. The source material was peripheral blood. These receptors originate from a man older than 75 with acute or convalescent COVID-19.

This clone has a count of ten or more. The chain joins TRBV6-1 to TRBJ1-5; D unclear. The V gene lost 2 bases and the J gene lost 0 bases, with 8 bases spanning the gap. The CDR3 is made up of 15 amino acids. Per germline, CDR1 MNHNS and CDR2 SASEGT. The CDR3 reads CASSEQVYSNQPQHF. The CDR3 nucleotides read TGTGCCAGCAGTGAACAGGTATATAGCAATCAGCCCCAGCATTTT.

This chain uses TRBV5-1 with TRBJ2-4; 7 bases agree with TRBD1. This CDR3 has 16 amino acids. Trimming removed 0 bases from V and 10 bases from J; junction bases left unmatched: 13. Per the germline V gene, CDR1 is SGHRS and CDR2 is YFSETQ. The chain's CDR3 is CASSLEAFTGVGIQYF. The CDR3 DNA is TGCGCCAGCAGCTTGGAGGCGTTTACAGGGGTAGGGATTCAGTACTTC.

The chain is built from TRBV7-2 and TRBJ2-7; D is perhaps TRBD2 (5 bases). Germline values: CDR1 SGHTA, CDR2 FQGNSA. This CDR3 contains 15 residues. V dropped 4 bases and J dropped 0 bases, with 13 bases sitting between them. The CDR3 here is CASSSRTASSYEQYF. The CDR3 bases are TGTGCCAGCAGCTCGAGGACTGCTAGCTCCTACGAGCAGTACTTC.

The genes are TRBV6-5 and TRBJ2-1, with 11 bases aligning to TRBD1. J gave up 15 bases and V 8 bases, and 6 bases lay outside the gene matches. Germline V CDR1 and CDR2: MNHEY, SVGAGI. This CDR3 contains 11 residues. For the CDR3, the DNA is TGTGCCAGCGCAGGGGACAGGGGGACGTTCTTC. It yields the protein CASAGDRGTFF.

The chain joins TRBV28 to TRBJ2-7, with 7 bases aligning to TRBD1. V lost 1 base, J lost 0 bases, and 6 bases stayed unmatched. Germline CDR1 is MDHEN and CDR2 is SYDVKM. The CDR3 sequence is 16 residues long. The CDR3 sequence is CASSLSSWDSSYEQYF. The CDR3 DNA reads as TGTGCCAGCAGTTTATCGTCGTGGGACAGCTCCTACGAGCAGTACTTC.

The chain is built from TRBV5-4 and TRBJ2-2, with D perhaps TRBD2 (6 bases). Germline V gene data show CDR1 as SGHNT and CDR2 as YYREEE (reference sequence). The CDR3 is made up of 16 amino acids. Deletions cut 4 bases from V and 2 bases from J, with 15 bases between. The CDR3 DNA follows: TGTGCCAGCAGCGGGGGACTCCACGATAACACCGGGGAGCTGTTTTTT. Translating gives CASSGGLHDNTGELFF.

The rearrangement links TRBV30 to TRBJ1-1, with 7 bases identical to TRBD1. The CDR3 contains 12 residues. J was trimmed by 6 bases and V by 2 bases; bases with no gene match: 3. Germline CDR1 GTSNPN, CDR2 SVGIG (reference sequence). The CDR3 spells CAWSRGTAEAFF. In DNA form, the CDR3 reads TGTGCCTGGAGTCGGGGGACAGCTGAAGCTTTCTTT.

The V and J genes are TRBV10-1 and TRBJ2-3; unclear D gene. CDR3 size: 13 residues. CDR1 WNHNN and CDR2 SYGVQD come from the germline V gene (reference sequence). V was clipped by 4 bases and J by 0 bases, with 5 bases between them. Written as DNA, the CDR3 is TGCGCCAGCAGTGCCTCTAGCACAGATACGCAGTATTTT. Amino acid sequence: CASSASSTDTQYF.

The V call is TRBV25-1, the J call TRBJ1-2, with 8 bases lining up with TRBD1. Germline V gene data show CDR1 as MGHDK and CDR2 as SYGVNS. This CDR3 has 12 amino acids. V shed 7 bases and J 8 bases; nucleotides not matched to a gene: 6. This CDR3 reads CASKDRGGGYTF. CDR3 nucleotide sequence: TGTGCCAGCAAAGACAGGGGAGGAGGCTACACCTTC.

This chain links TRBV19 with TRBJ1-6, with 8 bases that match TRBD1. The germline CDR1 and CDR2 sequences are LNHDA and SQIVND (reference sequence). CDR3 size: 14 residues. V lost 10 bases, J lost 7 bases, and 9 bases stayed unmatched. CDR3 nucleotide sequence: TGTGCCACCAAGGACAGGGAGAGAAATTCACCCCTCCACTTT. It codes for CATKDRERNSPLHF.

The V gene is TRBV28, the J gene TRBJ2-7; TRBD2 matches at 7 bases. Germline assignment: CDR1 MDHEN and CDR2 SYDVKM. The V gene end was trimmed by 8 bases and the J gene end by 0 bases; junction bases not matched to a gene: 4. This CDR3 is 13 amino acids long. The CDR3 protein is CASRIAGSYEQYF. CDR3 bases: TGTGCCAGCCGGATAGCGGGCTCCTACGAGCAGTACTTC.